The 25 T cell receptor beta chains given below trace back to one sample, sequenced in a study of cytomegalovirus exposure and HLA in healthy donors. Vbeta (60) and Jbeta (13) primers were used in the PCR. Sequenced by immunoSEQ multiplex PCR; TCRdb stores in-frame clones only, minus some. The table has approximately 140,000 clones, 76% seen once. The material sequenced was PBMCs. The receptors were sampled from a man aged 40-49 years in good health and CMV-seronegative.

V is TRBV5-4 and J is TRBJ2-5, with 8 bases fitting TRBD1. This CDR3 has 16 residues. J lost 0 bases, V lost 2 bases, and 6 bases had no gene match. CDR1 SGHNT and CDR2 YYREEE come from the germline V gene (reference sequence). The CDR3 nucleotides are TGTGCCAGCAGCTTAGATTACAGGGGGAACCAAGAGACCCAGTACTTC. This translates into CASSLDYRGNQETQYF.

This chain joins TRBV30 and TRBJ2-5; 7 bases are shared with TRBD2. Losses at the gene ends were 2 bases for V and 4 bases for J; bases not matched to a gene: 10. Germline CDR1 and CDR2: GTSNPN and SVGIG (reference sequence). The length of the CDR3 is 15 residues. CDR3 sequence: CAWSKPAGLTETQYF. The CDR3 nucleotides read TGTGCCTGGAGTAAACCAGCGGGGTTAACAGAGACCCAGTACTTC.

Comment on this clone: The sample carries other DNA sequences with the same CDR3. The chain joins TRBV7-9 to TRBJ2-7; D not resolved. V lost 5 bases, J lost 0 bases, and 5 bases lay in between. The CDR3 extends over 12 amino acids. In germline, CDR1 is SEHNR, CDR2 FQNEAQ (reference sequence). This CDR3 is CASSPSSYEQYF. CDR3 bases: TGTGCCAGCAGCCCGAGCTCCTACGAGCAGTACTTC.

The genes are TRBV28 and TRBJ2-7; tentatively, D is TRBD2 (5 bases). V gave up 7 bases and J gave up 3 bases, with 16 bases separating them. The CDR3 is 14 amino acids. Germline values: CDR1 MDHEN, CDR2 SYDVKM. Written as DNA, the CDR3 is TGTGCCAGCACTCCCCCCTCGGGGAGCTACGAGCAGTACTTC. Amino acids: CASTPPSGSYEQYF.

The rearrangement links TRBV4-2 to TRBJ1-6; D not resolved. Germline assignment: CDR1 LGHNA and CDR2 YNFKEQ. Trimming took 1 base from V and 5 from J, leaving 9 bases between them. The CDR3 spans 15 residues. CDR3 sequence: CASSQVLGDNSPLHF. The CDR3 region has the DNA TGTGCCAGCAGCCAAGTTCTGGGCGATAATTCACCCCTCCACTTT.

This clone appeared a few times. The J gene is TRBJ2-7, the V gene TRBV30; tentative D call: TRBD1 (6 bases). CDR1 GTSNPN and CDR2 SVGIG come from the germline V gene (reference sequence). The CDR3 length is 13 residues. The ends were cut back, 0 bases at V and 6 bases at J, with 12 bases in the middle. CDR3 protein: CAWSVVRGGEQYF. CDR3 bases: TGTGCCTGGAGTGTAGTGCGAGGGGGCGAGCAGTACTTC. The full variable domain, with the rest looked up from reference TRBV30 and TRBJ2-7, is SQTIHQWPATLVQPVGSPLSLECTVEGTSNPNLYWYRQAAGRGLQLLFYSVGIGQISSEVPQNLSASRPQDRQFILSSKKLLLSDSGFYLCAWSVVRGGEQYFGPGTRLTVT.

This rearrangement joins TRBV6-1 to TRBJ2-7; possibly TRBD1 for D (5 bases). Looked up from germline, CDR1 is MNHNS and CDR2 is SASEGT. Trimming took off 6 bases at V and 2 bases at J, with 17 bases between the two ends. This CDR3 comprises 15 residues. The CDR3 reads CASSTSTARAYEQYF. The CDR3 nucleotides are TGTGCCAGCAGCACTTCGACAGCTCGGGCCTACGAGCAGTACTTC.

The chain employs TRBV18 and TRBJ2-6; TRBD1 agrees at 7 bases. V was pared by 0 bases and J by 0 bases, with 5 bases of the junction left unmatched. This CDR3 region has 18 residues. Germline V CDR1 and CDR2: KGHSH, LQKENI. DNA for the CDR3: TGTGCCAGCTCACCACCTTACAGGGGCAACTCTGGGGCCAACGTCCTGACTTTC. Translated: CASSPPYRGNSGANVLTF.

V gene TRBV28 combines with J gene TRBJ2-1; 9 positions match TRBD2. After removal of 2 bases from V and 8 bases from J, the junction contained 7 bases not matched to a gene. This CDR3 has 15 amino acids. Germline V gene lookup returns CDR1 MDHEN and CDR2 SYDVKM. The CDR3 DNA is TGTGCCAGCAGTTTAACGCTAGCGGGAATGGATGAGCAGTTCTTC. The encoded protein is CASSLTLAGMDEQFF.

This chain joins TRBV9 and TRBJ2-1, with 7 bases fitting TRBD1. After removal of 1 base from V and 7 bases from J, the junction contained 8 bases not matched to a gene. Per germline, CDR1 SGDLS and CDR2 YYNGEE. The CDR3 runs 15 residues. The CDR3 is CASSVNPDRSNEQFF. Written as DNA, the CDR3 is TGTGCCAGCAGCGTAAACCCGGACAGGTCGAATGAGCAGTTCTTC.

The V gene is TRBV28, the J gene TRBJ1-1, with 8 bases identical to TRBD1. The CDR3 runs 14 residues. Trimming took 6 bases from V and 6 from J; bases not matched to a gene: 9. Germline-derived CDR1 and CDR2 are MDHEN and SYDVKM. CDR3 sequence: CASREQGGFPEAFF. As DNA, the CDR3 is TGTGCCAGCAGGGAACAGGGGGGTTTCCCTGAAGCTTTCTTT.

The sample holds one count of this clone. The rearrangement links TRBV7-7 to TRBJ2-3, with 7 bases lining up with TRBD2. This CDR3 region has 15 residues. Per germline, CDR1 SSHAT and CDR2 FNYEAQ (reference sequence). Losses at the gene ends were 2 bases for V and 1 base for J; bases not matched to a gene: 3. The CDR3 nucleotides read TGTGCCAGCAGCTTACTGGCGGGGGGCACAGATACGCAGTATTTT. Its protein product is CASSLLAGGTDTQYF.

The CDR3 sequence: CAISDLVSGGGADTQYF. The CDR3 DNA reads TGTGCCATCAGTGACCTCGTTAGCGGGGGAGGAGCAGATACGCAGTATTTT. V and J are TRBV10-3 and TRBJ2-3; 9 bases line up with TRBD2. V lost 3 bases to trimming and J lost 4 bases; unmatched junction nucleotides: 11. The CDR3 spans 17 residues. Germline CDR1 is ENHRY and CDR2 is SYGVKD.

The chain employs TRBV11-1 and TRBJ2-3, with a tentative D call TRBD2 (6 bases). CDR3 length equals 14 residues. The V gene's germline CDR1 is SGHAT and CDR2 FQDESV (reference sequence). Trimming cost V 1 base and J 2 bases, with 7 bases left between them. CDR3 nucleotide sequence: TGTGCCAGCAGCTTAGTAGCGGACACAGATACGCAGTATTTT. Translating gives CASSLVADTDTQYF.

This clone was found once. The chain links TRBV19 to TRBJ1-2; possible D gene TRBD1, 5 bases. The CDR3 totals 14 residues. Trimming stripped 5 bases from V and 2 bases from J, with 12 bases between. CDR1 LNHDA and CDR2 SQIVND come from the germline V gene (reference sequence). The CDR3 sequence is CASSVGGNNYGYTF. CDR3 in DNA: TGTGCCAGTAGTGTCGGGGGAAACAACTATGGCTACACCTTC.

The rearrangement links TRBV7-9 to TRBJ2-7, with 10 bases matching TRBD1. The V and J ends lost 9 bases and 1 base, in that order; junction bases with no gene match: 6. Per the germline V gene, CDR1 is SEHNR and CDR2 is FQNEAQ (reference sequence). CDR3 length equals 14 residues. This CDR3 is CASQGTGESYEQYF. CDR3 bases: TGTGCCAGTCAGGGGACAGGGGAATCCTACGAGCAGTACTTC.

This chain connects TRBV2 to TRBJ2-5; 10 bases are shared with TRBD2. The trim removed 1 base at V and 5 bases at J, leaving 10 bases unmatched. The CDR3 has 17 amino acids. CDR1 and CDR2 (germline): SNHLY, FYNNEI. The CDR3 nucleotides read TGTGCCAGCAGTGAAGGGCGTCTAGCGGGAGTCCGCGAGACCCAGTACTTC. Protein: CASSEGRLAGVRETQYF. Together with reference TRBV2 and TRBJ2-5, the CDR3 gives the full variable domain: EPEVTQTPSHQVTQMGQEVILRCVPISNHLYFYWYRQILGQKVEFLVSFYNNEISEKSEIFDDQFSVERPDGSNFTLKIRSTKLEDSAMYFCASSEGRLAGVRETQYFGPGTRLLVL.

This CDR3 reads CASSLEPRYQETQYF. The CDR3 DNA follows: TGTGCCAGCAGCTTAGAACCCAGGTACCAAGAGACCCAGTACTTC. J is TRBJ2-5 and V is TRBV7-7; no clear D gene. Germline V gives CDR1 SSHAT, CDR2 FNYEAQ (reference sequence). V was shortened by 1 base and J by 0 bases, with 9 bases between the two germline ends. The CDR3 loop spans 15 amino acids.

The rearrangement links TRBV7-9 to TRBJ1-1; tentatively, D is TRBD1 (6 bases). Trimming stripped 3 bases from V and 7 bases from J, with 24 bases between. CDR1 is SEHNR and CDR2 is FQNEAQ in the germline V gene (reference sequence). The CDR3 is made up of 17 amino acids. The DNA of the CDR3 is TGTGCCAGCAGCTTTGTTCAAACTCCAGGGGAACATGGTGAAGCTTTCTTT. This sequence encodes CASSFVQTPGEHGEAFF.

This clone has more than one count but fewer than ten. This sequence joins TRBV18 and TRBJ2-3, with TRBD1 identical over 8 bases. Per the germline V gene, CDR1 is KGHSH and CDR2 is LQKENI. The J segment lost 2 bases and the V segment lost 6 bases, leaving 10 bases of the junction unmatched. CDR3 length: 16 amino acids. CDR3 protein: CASSPDRGFTTDTQYF. CDR3 nucleotides: TGTGCCAGCTCCCCCGACAGGGGATTTACCACAGATACGCAGTATTTT.

This clone was found a few times. The chain is built from TRBV6-5 and TRBJ2-2, with 9 bases fitting TRBD1. The germline V gene has CDR1 MNHEY and CDR2 SVGAGI. The CDR3 has 16 amino acids. V was clipped by 2 bases and J by 6 bases; unmatched bases: 7. CDR3 DNA sequence: TGTGCCAGCAGTTACATACCGGGACAGGGTGCCGGGGAGCTGTTTTTT. Translation gives CASSYIPGQGAGELFF.

The rearrangement links TRBV4-1 to TRBJ2-3, with D uncertain. There are 14 residues in the CDR3. V lost 2 bases to trimming and J lost 2 bases, with 8 bases between them. Germline CDR1 reads MGHRA; CDR2 reads YSYEKL. This CDR3 is CASSQSQTTDTQYF. CDR3 bases: TGCGCCAGCAGCCAATCACAAACCACAGATACGCAGTATTTT.

The genes are TRBV7-2 and TRBJ2-3, with 9 bases matching TRBD2. The CDR3 contains 15 residues. Germline V gives CDR1 SGHTA, CDR2 FQGNSA. J gave up 3 bases and V 7 bases, and 8 bases lay outside the gene matches. DNA for the CDR3: TGTGCCAGCATGGACCCAGGACTAGCGACAGATACGCAGTATTTT. Its protein product is CASMDPGLATDTQYF.

The chain carries TRBV18 and TRBJ2-3; 11 bases are a match to TRBD2. Germline-derived CDR1 and CDR2 are KGHSH and LQKENI. J was trimmed by 5 bases and V by 0 bases; bases with no gene match: 7. CDR3 size: 17 residues. This CDR3 is CASSPPGSGGAKDTQYF. CDR3 nucleotide sequence: TGTGCCAGCTCACCACCCGGTAGCGGGGGGGCCAAAGATACGCAGTATTTT.

Written as DNA, the CDR3 is TGCGCAAGCGGCCCTATTACAGGGAACACCGGGGAGCTGTTTTTT. Its translation is CASGPITGNTGELFF. The chain recombines TRBV5-1 with TRBJ2-2; D assignment may be TRBD1 or TRBD2 (5 bases each). Germline V gives CDR1 SGHRS, CDR2 YFSETQ. The length of the CDR3 is 15 residues.